The 29 T cell receptor beta chains reported below all come from one sample, sequenced in a study of blood T cells in healthy people across ages (dated by TCRdb to 2015 to 2017). Receptors were amplified or captured by 5' RACE. The second PCR ran for about 6 to 12 cycles and used a J-beta primer mix along with a sample-barcoded 5' primer. TCRdb reanalyzed the raw reads on its own, using fastp at Q25 for trimming and MiXCR for clone calling, and kept in-frame beta chains. Each CDR3 protein appears once, grouped with its most common genes and DNA. This sample is represented by 1.8 million or so distinct CDR3 sequences; about two fifths of them were singletons. In total, the top ten clones hold 20% to 25% of the sample. Sequencing was performed on blood. The receptors here all came from a human donor in good health.

Concerning this clonotype: A junction end diverges from the germline sequence, so it may reflect a read error. CDR3 DNA sequence: TGTGCCAGCAGTCCCACCTGGGGGGGTAATTCACCCCCCCACTTT. Its protein product is CASSPTWGGNSPPHF. The chain combines TRBV12-3 or TRBV12-4 with TRBJ1-6, with D maybe TRBD1 (5 bases). CDR3 size: 15 residues.

The V call is TRBV18, the J call TRBJ2-7, with TRBD1 matching 9 bases. The CDR3 contains 16 residues. Germline CDR1 and CDR2: KGHSH and LQKENI. V lost 3 bases, J lost 6 bases, and 12 bases stayed unmatched. The CDR3 DNA reads TGTGCCAGCTCACCCAGAGGGGGACAGGGTTCGGGCGAGCAGTACTTC. This encodes CASSPRGGQGSGEQYF.

This clonotype has a handful of counts. The chain couples TRBV6-5 to TRBJ1-1, with a tentative D call TRBD1 (5 bases). V was cut by 2 bases and J by 3 bases, with 10 bases left in between. The germline CDR1 and CDR2 sequences are MNHEY and SVGAGI. The CDR3 is made up of 14 amino acids. This CDR3 is CASSYREGDTEAFF. The CDR3 DNA sequence: TGTGCCAGCAGTTACAGGGAAGGGGACACTGAAGCTTTCTTT.

In its sample, this clonotype was seen a few times. The DNA of the CDR3 is TGCGCCAGCAGCAACCCTGCGGGCGAGCAGTACTTC. Translated: CASSNPAGEQYF. The gene calls are TRBV5-1 and TRBJ2-7, with D tentatively TRBD2 (5 bases). CDR3 length: 12 amino acids. The germline CDR1 and CDR2 sequences are SGHRS and YFSETQ. Deletions cut 4 bases from V and 6 bases from J, with 11 bases between.

The chain couples TRBV28 to TRBJ1-4; TRBD1 matches 8 bases. Germline CDR1 and CDR2: MDHEN and SYDVKM. The CDR3 has 13 residues. V was pared by 5 bases and J by 10 bases, with 6 bases of the junction left unmatched. The CDR3 loop is CASSDRGEVKLFF. The CDR3 coding sequence is TGTGCCAGCAGTGACAGGGGAGAGGTAAAACTGTTTTTT.

CDR3 loop: CASSGSGDGGANVLTF. The CDR3 DNA reads as TGTGCCAGCAGTGGCAGTGGAGATGGTGGGGCCAACGTCCTGACTTTC. The chain couples TRBV6-2 or TRBV6-3 to TRBJ2-6; D call uncertain. This CDR3 is built from 16 residues. Trimming pared 5 bases from V and 3 bases from J, leaving 14 bases between. In germline, CDR1 is MNHEY, CDR2 SVGEGT.

The chain has TRBV4-1 and TRBJ1-2, with D unresolved. The length of the CDR3 is 16 residues. The ends were cut back, 0 bases at V and 2 bases at J, with 13 bases in the middle. Germline V lookup: CDR1 MGHRA, CDR2 YSYEKL. The chain's CDR3 is CASSQEAAAMNYGYTF. CDR3 in DNA: TGCGCCAGCAGCCAAGAGGCGGCAGCCATGAACTATGGCTACACCTTC.

The rearrangement links TRBV10-3 to TRBJ2-1; D unresolved. This CDR3 spans 14 amino acids. Germline lookup yields CDR1 ENHRY and CDR2 SYGVKD. With 3 bases removed from V and 6 bases from J, the gap between germline ends came to 12 bases. In nucleotides, the CDR3 is TGTGCCATCAGTGACATCCGTAGCCGCAATGAGCAGTTCTTC. As protein: CAISDIRSRNEQFF.

There are a few counts of this clonotype. The gene calls are TRBV7-9 and TRBJ1-2; D is perhaps TRBD1 (6 bases). CDR3 length equals 16 residues. V lost 0 bases to trimming and J lost 4 bases, with 15 bases between them. From germline, CDR1 is SEHNR and CDR2 FQNEAQ (reference sequence). In DNA form, the CDR3 reads TGTGCCAGCAGCTTAGCGGGGGCTCAGGGAGTCTATGGCTACACCTTC. Its translation: CASSLAGAQGVYGYTF.

There are a few counts of this clonotype. The genes are TRBV5-1 and TRBJ2-1; D uncertain. Per the germline V gene, CDR1 is SGHRS and CDR2 is YFSETQ. Trimming took 0 bases from V and 7 from J, leaving 8 bases between them. The CDR3 covers 13 residues. CDR3 region: CASSLAVGNEQFF. DNA of the CDR3: TGCGCCAGCAGCTTGGCGGTGGGTAATGAGCAGTTCTTC.

The table lists this clonotype with a few counts. The chain couples TRBV27 to TRBJ2-3, with TRBD1 matching 9 bases. The V segment lost 2 bases and the J segment 1 base; nucleotides outside the gene matches: 7. The CDR3 is 17 residues long. Germline-derived CDR1 and CDR2 are MNHEY and SMNVEV (reference sequence). The CDR3 sequence: CASSLLGTGYGTDTQYF. In DNA form, the CDR3 reads TGTGCCAGCAGTTTACTGGGGACAGGGTATGGCACAGATACGCAGTATTTT.

This clonotype was counted only a few times. The V and J genes are TRBV12-3 or TRBV12-4 and TRBJ2-2; D remains unclear. Trimming took off 3 bases at V and 6 bases at J, with 8 bases between the two ends. The CDR3 contains 13 residues. CDR3 nucleotides: TGTGCCAGCAGTTTTTTAGGTCCCGGGGAGCTGTTTTTT. Translation gives CASSFLGPGELFF.

In this sample, this clonotype turned up once. The chain couples TRBV18 to TRBJ2-7; TRBD2 agrees at 7 bases. Germline trimming cut 1 base from V and 0 bases from J; bases unmatched to any gene: 6. The V gene's germline CDR1 is KGHSH and CDR2 LQKENI. The CDR3 length is 16 residues. CDR3 amino acids: CASSPQGGVSSYEQYF. Here the CDR3 DNA reads TGTGCCAGCTCACCACAGGGAGGGGTTAGCTCCTACGAGCAGTACTTC.

This clonotype was observed many times. The rearrangement uses TRBV20-1 and TRBJ2-7, with D possibly TRBD2 on 6 matching bases. From germline, CDR1 is DFQATT and CDR2 SNEGSKA (reference sequence). This CDR3 spans 13 amino acids. V lost 3 bases to trimming and J lost 7 bases, with 16 bases between them. The CDR3: CSASWGVSREQYF. The DNA of the CDR3 is TGCAGTGCTAGCTGGGGGGTCTCCAGGGAGCAGTACTTC.

The rearrangement links TRBV20-1 to TRBJ2-3; TRBD2 agrees at 8 bases. The J segment lost 4 bases and the V segment lost 3 bases, leaving 12 bases of the junction unmatched. The CDR3 has 16 amino acids. In germline, CDR1 is DFQATT, CDR2 SNEGSKA (reference sequence). The CDR3 DNA reads as TGCAGTGCTAGCACACCCGAGCGGGGGCTACCAGATACGCAGTATTTT. This codes for CSASTPERGLPDTQYF.

This clonotype was detected only a few times. CDR3 nucleotide sequence: TGCGCCAGCAGCTTGATGGGGGACCCAGAGACCCAGTACTTC. Translated: CASSLMGDPETQYF. The chain employs TRBV5-1 and TRBJ2-5; D possibly matches TRBD1 or TRBD2 (5 bases each). CDR1 is SGHRS, CDR2 YFSETQ, per germline. The ends were cut back, 1 base at V and 4 bases at J, with 11 bases in the middle. The CDR3 spans 14 residues.

This chain joins TRBV28 and TRBJ2-3; a possible D gene is TRBD1 (5 bases). V shed 7 bases and J shed 2 bases, with 13 bases lying between them. The CDR3 totals 14 residues. The germline gives CDR1 MDHEN, CDR2 SYDVKM. This CDR3 reads CASNGRVFTDTQYF. Written as DNA, the CDR3 is TGTGCCAGCAATGGCAGGGTATTCACAGATACGCAGTATTTT.

The gene calls are TRBV7-2 and TRBJ2-7; TRBD1 is a possible D gene (6 bases). Germline CDR1 reads SGHTA; CDR2 reads FQGNSA. The CDR3 totals 12 residues. Trimming left V 5 bases short and J 11 bases short, with 16 bases between. In DNA form, the CDR3 reads TGTGCCAGCAGCCCTAGAACAGGGTCTAAGTACTTC. It yields the protein CASSPRTGSKYF.

The rearrangement links TRBV4-3 to TRBJ1-2, with unresolved D. The germline V and J ends were trimmed by 1 base and 4 bases, with 13 bases remaining between them. Germline V gene data show CDR1 as LGHNA and CDR2 as YSLEER. The CDR3 runs to 15 residues. The CDR3 sequence is CASSQGGAPLYGYTF. The CDR3 DNA reads as TGCGCCAGCAGCCAAGGAGGCGCCCCTCTCTATGGCTACACCTTC.

This clonotype came up a few times. A much larger clone differs from this one at a single base, so this may be a read error. The gene calls are TRBV25-1 and TRBJ2-4; D possibly corresponds to TRBD1 (5 bases). The CDR3 is 13 amino acids. From germline, CDR1 is MGHDK and CDR2 SYGVNS. V was trimmed by 7 bases and J by 13 bases, leaving 20 bases between them. CDR3 residues: CASKDSSYNEQYF. Written as DNA, the CDR3 is TGTGCCAGCAAAGACAGCTCCTACAATGAGCAGTACTTC.

The chain combines TRBV7-3 with TRBJ2-5; D remains ambiguous. The length of the CDR3 is 13 residues. Trimming pared 2 bases from V and 5 bases from J, leaving 9 bases between. The germline V gene has CDR1 SGHTA and CDR2 FQGTGA. The CDR3 sequence: CASSLFLEETQYF. As DNA, the CDR3 is TGTGCCAGCAGCTTATTCCTTGAGGAGACCCAGTACTTC.

V and J are TRBV28 and TRBJ1-1; D may be TRBD1 (6 bases). CDR1 is MDHEN, CDR2 SYDVKM, per germline. This CDR3 is 18 amino acids long. The V end lost 4 bases, the J end lost 4 bases, and 25 bases lay between the germline ends. The CDR3 loop reads CASSSSLFTLQGGTEAFF. CDR3 nucleotides: TGTGCCAGCAGTTCCTCCCTCTTCACTTTACAGGGTGGCACTGAAGCTTTCTTT.

J is TRBJ2-3 and V is TRBV12-3 or TRBV12-4, with 7 bases matching TRBD1. J was trimmed by 4 bases and V by 6 bases; bases with no gene match: 4. This CDR3 contains 13 residues. CDR3 DNA sequence: TGTGCCAGCAGGGGACAGTGCCCAGATACGCAGTATTTT. It yields the protein CASRGQCPDTQYF.

This clonotype was recorded a few times. V is TRBV24-1 and J is TRBJ1-2; D perhaps matches TRBD1 (6 bases). Looked up from germline, CDR1 is KGHDR and CDR2 is SFDVKD. The CDR3 spans 15 residues. Trimming left V 4 bases short and J 0 bases short, with 11 bases between. The CDR3 bases are TGTGCCACCAGTGACGGGCAGGGGCCTAACTATGGCTACACCTTC. It encodes CATSDGQGPNYGYTF.

The rearrangement links TRBV15 to TRBJ1-2; 9 bases match TRBD1. Per germline, CDR1 LNHNV and CDR2 YYDKDF (reference sequence). The V and J ends lost 0 bases and 3 bases, in that order; junction bases with no gene match: 2. The length of the CDR3 is 15 residues. CDR3 amino acids: CATSRDTGGDYGYTF. In DNA form, the CDR3 reads TGTGCCACCAGCAGAGATACAGGGGGCGACTATGGCTACACCTTC.

This clonotype was detected a few times. The gene calls are TRBV5-1 and TRBJ2-1, with D unclear. V was shortened by 4 bases and J by 8 bases, with 16 bases between the two germline ends. The CDR3 has 14 residues. Germline V gene data show CDR1 as SGHRS and CDR2 as YFSETQ. DNA for the CDR3: TGCGCCAGCAGCACCGATCCTCTTGCTGATGAGCAGTTCTTC. It codes for CASSTDPLADEQFF.

The V call is TRBV7-2, the J call TRBJ1-4, with a tentative D call TRBD1 (5 bases). The germline V gene has CDR1 SGHTA and CDR2 FQGNSA. The CDR3 has 16 amino acids. Trimming took 5 bases from V and 8 from J, leaving 21 bases between them. The CDR3 region has the DNA TGTGCCAGCAGCCTCAACCCGGGACGGCCATTCGAAAAACTGTTTTTT. Translation: CASSLNPGRPFEKLFF.

This clonotype occurred once. The chain employs TRBV27 and TRBJ1-2; 12 bases align to TRBD1. Germline lookup yields CDR1 MNHEY and CDR2 SMNVEV (reference sequence). The CDR3 loop spans 15 amino acids. V shed 9 bases, J shed 7 bases, and the junction held 12 bases outside the gene matches. The DNA of the CDR3 is TGTGCCAGTAGCTCTGCCGGGACAGGGGGCGCTGGCTACACCTTC. It codes for CASSSAGTGGAGYTF.

Points on this clonotype: One end of the junction does not line up with germline, which may come from a read error. The genes are TRBV10-3 and TRBJ2-6, with a weak D call TRBD2 (5 bases). Germline CDR1 ENHRY, CDR2 SYGVKD. The CDR3 covers 14 residues. Here the CDR3 DNA reads TGTGCCACCAGGACCCCTGACGGGGTCAACGTCCTGACTTTC. This codes for CATRTPDGVNVLTF.